A single T cell receptor (delta chain) is shown here with its context. These data originate in a study of gamma-delta T cells after stem cell transplantation. TCRdb re-called the RT-PCR reads via CATT. The table shows 2,500 to 3,000 delta-chain clones, with around a quarter occurring only once. V was pared by 2 bases and J by 2 bases, with 36 bases between. CDR1 is TVYSNPD and CDR2 is GDNSRS in the germline V gene (reference sequence). This CDR3 is built from 21 residues. This TCR derives from a human donor. It is not recorded whose cells these are; they may come from a transplant donor. The sample comprised gamma-delta T cells. This chain connects TRDV3 to TRDJ1; the D gene is possibly TRDD3 (6 bases). The CDR3 loop reads CAFLTYWNYWVIRQITDKLIF. CDR3 DNA: TGTGCCTTTCTCACTTACTGGAATTACTGGGTGATACGACAGATAACCGATAAACTCATCTTT.